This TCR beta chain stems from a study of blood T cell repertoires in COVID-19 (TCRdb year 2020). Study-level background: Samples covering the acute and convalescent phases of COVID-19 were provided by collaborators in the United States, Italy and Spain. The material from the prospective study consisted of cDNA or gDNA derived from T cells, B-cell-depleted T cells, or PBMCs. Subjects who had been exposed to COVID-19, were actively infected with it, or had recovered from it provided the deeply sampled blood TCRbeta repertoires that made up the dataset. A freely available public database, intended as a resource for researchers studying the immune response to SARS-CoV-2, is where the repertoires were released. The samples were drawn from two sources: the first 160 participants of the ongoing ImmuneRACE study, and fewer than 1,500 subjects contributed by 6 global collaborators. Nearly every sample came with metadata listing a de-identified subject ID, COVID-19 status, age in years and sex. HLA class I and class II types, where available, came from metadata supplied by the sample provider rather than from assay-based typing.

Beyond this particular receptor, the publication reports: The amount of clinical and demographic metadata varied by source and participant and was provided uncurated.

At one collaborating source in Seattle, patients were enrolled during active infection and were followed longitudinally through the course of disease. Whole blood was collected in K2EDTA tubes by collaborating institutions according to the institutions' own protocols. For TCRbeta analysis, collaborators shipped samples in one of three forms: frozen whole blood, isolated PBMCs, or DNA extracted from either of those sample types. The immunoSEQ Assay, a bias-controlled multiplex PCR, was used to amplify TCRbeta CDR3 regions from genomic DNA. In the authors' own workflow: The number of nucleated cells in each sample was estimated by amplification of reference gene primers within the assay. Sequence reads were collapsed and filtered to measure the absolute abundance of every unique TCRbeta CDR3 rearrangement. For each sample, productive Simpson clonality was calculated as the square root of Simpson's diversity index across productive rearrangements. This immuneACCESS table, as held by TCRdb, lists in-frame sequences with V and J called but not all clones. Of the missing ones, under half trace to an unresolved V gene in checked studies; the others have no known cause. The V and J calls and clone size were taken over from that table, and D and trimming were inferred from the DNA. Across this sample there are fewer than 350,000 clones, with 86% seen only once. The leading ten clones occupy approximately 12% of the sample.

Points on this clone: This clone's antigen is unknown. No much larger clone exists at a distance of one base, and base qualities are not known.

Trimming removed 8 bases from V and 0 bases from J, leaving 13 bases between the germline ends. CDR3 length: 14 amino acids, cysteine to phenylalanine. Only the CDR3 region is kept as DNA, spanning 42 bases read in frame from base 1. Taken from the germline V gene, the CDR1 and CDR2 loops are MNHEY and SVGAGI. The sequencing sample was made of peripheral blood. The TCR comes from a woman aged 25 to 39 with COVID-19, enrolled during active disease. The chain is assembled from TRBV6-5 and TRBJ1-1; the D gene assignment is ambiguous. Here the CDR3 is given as CASRRGALNTEAFF. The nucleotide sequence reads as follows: TGTGCCAGCCGTAGAGGAGCCCTGAACACTGAAGCTTTCTTT.